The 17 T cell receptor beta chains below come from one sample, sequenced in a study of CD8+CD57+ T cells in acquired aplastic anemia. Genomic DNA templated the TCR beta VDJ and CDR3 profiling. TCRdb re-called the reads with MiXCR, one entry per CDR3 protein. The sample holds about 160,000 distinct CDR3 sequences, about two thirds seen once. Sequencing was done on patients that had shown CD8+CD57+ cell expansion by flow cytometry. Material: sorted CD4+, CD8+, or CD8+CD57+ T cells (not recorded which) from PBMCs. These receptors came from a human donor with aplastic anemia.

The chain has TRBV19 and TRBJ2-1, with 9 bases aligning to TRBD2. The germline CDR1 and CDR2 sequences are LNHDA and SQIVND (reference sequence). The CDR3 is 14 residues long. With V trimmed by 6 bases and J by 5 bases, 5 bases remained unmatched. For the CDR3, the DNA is TGTGCCAGTAGGGACCGACTAGCGGACAATGAGCAGTTCTTC. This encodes CASRDRLADNEQFF.

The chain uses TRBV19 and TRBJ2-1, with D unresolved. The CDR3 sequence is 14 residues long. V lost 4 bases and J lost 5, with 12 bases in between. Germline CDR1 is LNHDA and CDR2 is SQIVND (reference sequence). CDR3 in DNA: TGTGCCAGTAGTAGTGGGGTAATCGACAATGAGCAGTTCTTC. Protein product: CASSSGVIDNEQFF.

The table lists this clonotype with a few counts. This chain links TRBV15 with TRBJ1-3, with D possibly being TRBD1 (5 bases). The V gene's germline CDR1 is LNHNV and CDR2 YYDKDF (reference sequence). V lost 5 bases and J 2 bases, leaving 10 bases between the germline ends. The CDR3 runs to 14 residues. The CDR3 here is CATSSKTAGNTIYF. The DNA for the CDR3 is TGTGCCACCAGCTCAAAGACAGCTGGAAACACCATATATTTT.

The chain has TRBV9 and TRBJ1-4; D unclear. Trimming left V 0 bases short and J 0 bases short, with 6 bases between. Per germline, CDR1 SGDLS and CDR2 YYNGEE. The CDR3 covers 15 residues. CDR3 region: CASSVDQTTNEKLFF. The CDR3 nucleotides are TGTGCCAGCAGCGTAGATCAGACAACTAATGAAAAACTGTTTTTT.

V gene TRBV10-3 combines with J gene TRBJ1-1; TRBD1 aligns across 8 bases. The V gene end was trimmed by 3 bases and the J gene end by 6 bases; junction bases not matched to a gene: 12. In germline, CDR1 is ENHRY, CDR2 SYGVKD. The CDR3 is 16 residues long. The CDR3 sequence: CAISEEQGDASSEAFF. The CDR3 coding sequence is TGTGCCATCAGTGAAGAACAGGGGGATGCGTCTTCTGAAGCTTTCTTT.

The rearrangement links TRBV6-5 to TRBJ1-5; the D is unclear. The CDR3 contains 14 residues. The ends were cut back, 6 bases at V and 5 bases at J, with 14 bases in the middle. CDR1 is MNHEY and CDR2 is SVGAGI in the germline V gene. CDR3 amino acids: CASRTRGRDQPQHF. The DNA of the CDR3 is TGTGCCAGCAGGACCCGGGGTAGGGATCAGCCCCAGCATTTT.

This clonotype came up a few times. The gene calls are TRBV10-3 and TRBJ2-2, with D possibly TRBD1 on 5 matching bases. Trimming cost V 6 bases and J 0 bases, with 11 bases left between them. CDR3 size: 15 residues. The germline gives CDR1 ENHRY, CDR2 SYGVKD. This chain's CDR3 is CAIRLDRANTGELFF. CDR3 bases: TGTGCCATCAGGTTAGACAGAGCGAACACCGGGGAGCTGTTTTTT.

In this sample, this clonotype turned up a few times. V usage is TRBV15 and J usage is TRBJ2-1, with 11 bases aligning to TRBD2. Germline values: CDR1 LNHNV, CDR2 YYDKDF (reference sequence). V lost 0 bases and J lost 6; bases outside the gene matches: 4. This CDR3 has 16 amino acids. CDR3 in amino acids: CATSRDWTSGSNEQFF. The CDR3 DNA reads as TGTGCCACCAGCAGAGATTGGACTAGCGGGTCCAATGAGCAGTTCTTC.

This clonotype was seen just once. This CDR3 reads CSVRGGSHNEQFF. The CDR3 nucleotides are TGCAGCGTCCGCGGGGGGTCACACAATGAGCAGTTCTTC. The gene calls are TRBV29-1 and TRBJ2-1; 8 bases align to TRBD2. With V trimmed by 6 bases and J by 5 bases, 6 bases remained unmatched. Looked up from germline, CDR1 is SQVTM and CDR2 is ANQGSEA. CDR3 size: 13 residues.

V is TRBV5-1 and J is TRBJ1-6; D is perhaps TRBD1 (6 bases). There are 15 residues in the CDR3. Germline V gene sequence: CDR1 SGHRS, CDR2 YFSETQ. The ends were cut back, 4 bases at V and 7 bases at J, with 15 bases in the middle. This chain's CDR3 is CASSVIGDMNSPLHF. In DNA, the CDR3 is TGCGCCAGCAGCGTGATAGGGGACATGAATTCACCCCTCCACTTT.

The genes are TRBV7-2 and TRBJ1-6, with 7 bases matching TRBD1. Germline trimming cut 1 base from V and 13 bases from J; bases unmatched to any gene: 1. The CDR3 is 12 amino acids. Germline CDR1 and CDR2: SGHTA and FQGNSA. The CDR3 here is CASSLDRGPLHF. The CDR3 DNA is TGTGCCAGCAGCTTAGACAGGGGTCCCCTCCACTTT.

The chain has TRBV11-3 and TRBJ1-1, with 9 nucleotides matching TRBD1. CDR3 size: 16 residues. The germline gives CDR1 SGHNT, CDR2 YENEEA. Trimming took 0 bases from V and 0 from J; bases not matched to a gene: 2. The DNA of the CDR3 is TGTGCCAGCAGCTTAGATGGACAGGGGATGAACACTGAAGCTTTCTTT. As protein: CASSLDGQGMNTEAFF. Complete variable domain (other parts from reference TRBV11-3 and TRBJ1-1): EAGVVQSPRYKIIEKKQPVAFWCNPISGHNTLYWYLQNLGQGPELLIRYENEEAVDDSQLPKDRFSAERLKGVDSTLKIQPAELGDSAVYLCASSLDGQGMNTEAFFGQGTRLTVV.

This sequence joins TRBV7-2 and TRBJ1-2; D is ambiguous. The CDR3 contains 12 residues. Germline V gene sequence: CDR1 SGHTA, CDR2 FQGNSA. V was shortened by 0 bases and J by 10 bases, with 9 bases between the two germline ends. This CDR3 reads CASSLARQTYTF. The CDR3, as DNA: TGTGCCAGCAGCTTAGCGCGGCAGACCTACACCTTC.

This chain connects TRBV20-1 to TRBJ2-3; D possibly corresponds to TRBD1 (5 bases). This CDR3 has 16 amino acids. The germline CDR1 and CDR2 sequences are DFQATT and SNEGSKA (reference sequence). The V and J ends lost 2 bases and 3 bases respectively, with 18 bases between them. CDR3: CSARTLLRVGTDTQYF. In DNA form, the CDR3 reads TGCAGTGCTAGAACACTACTCAGGGTAGGAACAGATACGCAGTATTTT.

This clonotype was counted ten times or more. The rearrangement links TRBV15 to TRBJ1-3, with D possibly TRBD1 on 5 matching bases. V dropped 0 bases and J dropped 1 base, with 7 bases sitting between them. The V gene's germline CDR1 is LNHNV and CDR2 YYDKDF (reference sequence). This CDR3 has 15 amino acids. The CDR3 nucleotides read TGTGCCACCAGCAGAGATCGGGGGTCTGGAAACACCATATATTTT. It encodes CATSRDRGSGNTIYF.

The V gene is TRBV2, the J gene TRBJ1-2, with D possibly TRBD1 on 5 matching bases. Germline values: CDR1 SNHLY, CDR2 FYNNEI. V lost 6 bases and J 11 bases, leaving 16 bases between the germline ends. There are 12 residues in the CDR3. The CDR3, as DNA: TGTGCCAGCAGGCCGGGCAACCAGGGTTACACCTTC. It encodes CASRPGNQGYTF.

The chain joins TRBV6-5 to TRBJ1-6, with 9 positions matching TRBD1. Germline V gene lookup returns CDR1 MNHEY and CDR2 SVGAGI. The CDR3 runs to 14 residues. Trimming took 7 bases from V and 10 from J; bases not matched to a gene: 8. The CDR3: CASTHRGLQSPLHF. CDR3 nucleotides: TGTGCCAGCACTCACAGGGGGCTCCAATCACCCCTCCACTTT.